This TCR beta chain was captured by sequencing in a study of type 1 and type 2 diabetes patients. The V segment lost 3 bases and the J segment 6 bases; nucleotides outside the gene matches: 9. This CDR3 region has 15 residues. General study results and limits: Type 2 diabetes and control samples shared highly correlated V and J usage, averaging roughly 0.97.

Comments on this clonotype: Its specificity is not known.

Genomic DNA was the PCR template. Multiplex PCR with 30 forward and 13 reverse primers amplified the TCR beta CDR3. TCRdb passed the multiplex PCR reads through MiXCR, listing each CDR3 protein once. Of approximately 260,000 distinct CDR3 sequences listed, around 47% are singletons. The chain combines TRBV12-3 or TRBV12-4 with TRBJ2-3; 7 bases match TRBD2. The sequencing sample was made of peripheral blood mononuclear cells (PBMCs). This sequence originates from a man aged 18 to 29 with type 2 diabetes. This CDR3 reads CASSLIASGKDTQYF. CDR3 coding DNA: TGTGCCAGCAGTTTGATCGCTAGCGGAAAGGATACGCAGTATTTT.